Listed here are 30 T cell receptor beta chains from one sample, sequenced in a study of T cells in Graves' hyperthyroidism and ophthalmopathy. Amplification of TCR beta CDR3 regions was performed using RNA transcripts as template. First-round RT-PCR targeting the TCR CDR3 was performed with the HTBI primer set. MiXCR was run by TCRdb on the multiplex PCR reads, yielding one entry per CDR3 protein. The table lists about 580,000 distinct CDR3 sequences, more than 11% of them singletons. The sample comprised blood. The receptors were sampled from a woman aged 30 to 39 with Graves' hyperthyroidism that later progressed to Graves' ophthalmopathy.

This clonotype appeared many times. The chain combines TRBV19 with TRBJ1-1; D is unresolved. CDR3 length: 14 amino acids. Trimming pared 1 base from V and 1 base from J, leaving 7 bases between. CDR1 is LNHDA and CDR2 is SQIVND in the germline V gene (reference sequence). CDR3 region: CASSIAGRNTEAFF. The CDR3 DNA follows: TGTGCCAGTAGTATAGCCGGACGGAACACTGAAGCTTTCTTT.

This clonotype has more than one count but fewer than ten. The rearrangement links TRBV27 to TRBJ2-7; D perhaps matches TRBD1 (5 bases). The CDR3 spans 14 residues. CDR1 is MNHEY and CDR2 is SMNVEV in the germline V gene (reference sequence). V lost 0 bases, J lost 5 bases, and 11 bases lay in between. CDR3: CASSLSAGPDEQYF. The CDR3, as DNA: TGTGCCAGCAGTTTATCCGCAGGGCCGGACGAGCAGTACTTC.

This chain connects TRBV20-1 to TRBJ1-1, with D perhaps matching TRBD1 (5 bases). V was shortened by 3 bases and J by 1 base, with 9 bases between the two germline ends. Germline V gene lookup returns CDR1 DFQATT and CDR2 SNEGSKA (reference sequence). The CDR3 spans 13 residues. The CDR3 reads CSASPRANTEAFF. The DNA for the CDR3 is TGCAGTGCTAGCCCCAGGGCGAACACTGAAGCTTTCTTT.

This clonotype was seen ten or more times. The rearrangement uses TRBV12-5 and TRBJ1-5; D unresolved. V lost 5 bases and J 8 bases, leaving 7 bases between the germline ends. This CDR3 region has 11 residues. The germline CDR1 and CDR2 sequences are LGHNT and FRNRAP. The CDR3 DNA reads TGTGCTAGTGGTCCGACAAAGCCCCAGCATTTT. Its protein is CASGPTKPQHF.

The rearrangement joins TRBV10-2 to TRBJ2-1, with 8 bases lining up with TRBD1. The CDR3 runs to 14 residues. In germline, CDR1 is WSHSY, CDR2 SAAADI. The V gene end was trimmed by 6 bases and the J gene end by 6 bases; junction bases not matched to a gene: 7. CDR3 in amino acids: CASRLGQGGNEQFF. The CDR3 DNA sequence: TGCGCCAGCAGACTCGGACAGGGTGGCAATGAGCAGTTCTTC.

This clonotype was seen ten or more times. The chain carries TRBV15 and TRBJ1-1; D is perhaps TRBD1 (6 bases). CDR1 is LNHNV, CDR2 YYDKDF, per germline (reference sequence). Deletions cut 0 bases from V and 5 bases from J, with 19 bases between. This CDR3 spans 17 amino acids. CDR3 in DNA: TGTGCCACCAGCAGAGATCCAGGGGAAAGGGGTTATACTGAAGCTTTCTTT. It codes for CATSRDPGERGYTEAFF.

A few counts support this clonotype. The J gene is TRBJ2-3, the V gene TRBV5-1; 9 positions match TRBD1. The CDR3 spans 18 residues. Germline lookup yields CDR1 SGHRS and CDR2 YFSETQ. Trimming at V came to 4 bases and at J to 5 bases, leaving 17 bases not matched to a gene. The CDR3 nucleotides read TGCGCCAGCAGCCCCAATCCAACTCCGGGACAGGGTGGAGATACGCAGTATTTT. Its translation: CASSPNPTPGQGGDTQYF.

This rearrangement joins TRBV28 to TRBJ1-2; D is possibly TRBD1 (5 bases). Germline lookup yields CDR1 MDHEN and CDR2 SYDVKM. The CDR3 covers 12 residues. Trimming took 6 bases from V and 4 from J, leaving 9 bases between them. The CDR3, as DNA: TGTGCCAGCAGAGACAGACGCTATGGCTACACCTTC. Translated, it gives CASRDRRYGYTF.

This clonotype has ten or more counts. The chain combines TRBV7-6 with TRBJ1-4; D is undetermined. The germline gives CDR1 SGHVS, CDR2 FNYEAQ. CDR3 length equals 14 residues. V lost 3 bases, J lost 5 bases, and 10 bases lay in between. The CDR3 spells CASSLGRENEKLFF. The DNA for the CDR3 is TGTGCCAGCAGCTTGGGTCGGGAGAATGAAAAACTGTTTTTT.

This clonotype was seen repeatedly, ten times or more. This chain links TRBV29-1 with TRBJ2-1; a possible D gene is TRBD1 (6 bases). The germline gives CDR1 SQVTM, CDR2 ANQGSEA. Trimming left V 1 base short and J 8 bases short, with 15 bases between. The CDR3 sequence is 14 residues long. The CDR3 DNA reads TGCAGCGTTGAAGGGAAGCAGGGGCTAGATGAGCAGTTCTTC. Its translation: CSVEGKQGLDEQFF.

This clonotype has ten or more counts. The chain recombines TRBV5-8 with TRBJ1-5, with unresolved D. This CDR3 is 10 amino acids long. The V gene's germline CDR1 is SGHTS and CDR2 YDEGEE. V lost 7 bases and J lost 2, with 1 base in between. The CDR3 region has the DNA TGTGCCAGCGGCAATCAGCCCCAGCATTTT. Encoded protein: CASGNQPQHF.

This clonotype showed up just a few times. As DNA, the CDR3 is TGCAGTGCTAGTGCGGGACAAGCTAACTATGGCTACACCTTC. Protein: CSASAGQANYGYTF. The rearrangement joins TRBV20-1 to TRBJ1-2; perhaps TRBD1 as D (6 bases). Germline loops: CDR1 DFQATT, CDR2 SNEGSKA (reference sequence). This CDR3 is built from 14 residues. Between the trimmed V and J ends, which lost 3 bases and 0 bases, there was a span of 11 bases.

This clonotype was found many times. The CDR3 is CASIDSTYEQYF. The CDR3 region has the DNA TGTGCCAGCATAGACAGCACCTACGAGCAGTACTTC. The chain recombines TRBV19 with TRBJ2-7, with D perhaps matching TRBD1 (5 bases). The germline gives CDR1 LNHDA, CDR2 SQIVND (reference sequence). The CDR3 is 12 amino acids. V was clipped by 9 bases and J by 2 bases, with 11 bases between them.

This clonotype was picked up many times. The rearrangement joins TRBV5-8 to TRBJ2-7, with a tentative D call TRBD1 (6 bases). Germline lookup yields CDR1 SGHTS and CDR2 YDEGEE. The CDR3 consists of 14 residues. Trimming cost V 1 base and J 6 bases, with 14 bases left between them. DNA for the CDR3: TGTGCCAGCAGCTTGATGGGGGCCCATCTCGAGCAGTACTTC. Protein product: CASSLMGAHLEQYF. Complete variable domain (other parts from reference TRBV5-8 and TRBJ2-7): EAGVTQSPTHLIKTRGQQATLRCSPISGHTSVYWYQQALGLGLQFLLWYDEGEERNRGNFPPRFSGRQFPNYSSELNVNALELEDSALYLCASSLMGAHLEQYFGPGTRLTVT.

This clonotype was found a few times. The chain is built from TRBV24-1 and TRBJ2-1; D call uncertain. The CDR3 length is 12 residues. Trimming stripped 7 bases from V and 15 bases from J, with 18 bases between. Germline V gene data show CDR1 as KGHDR and CDR2 as SFDVKD. The CDR3 reads CATSPAAHILFF. CDR3 bases: TGTGCCACCAGCCCCGCGGCCCACATCCTGTTCTTC.

Many counts were recorded for this clonotype. CDR3 nucleotides: TGTGCCAGCTCAGTTGGGTCGGTTCAAGAGACCCAGTACTTC. This gives the protein CASSVGSVQETQYF. The V and J genes are TRBV18 and TRBJ2-5; D remains ambiguous. Germline assignment: CDR1 KGHSH and CDR2 LQKENI. The CDR3 runs 14 residues. V lost 5 bases and J 2 bases, leaving 12 bases between the germline ends.

This clonotype has at least ten counts. This sequence joins TRBV6-1 and TRBJ2-7; possibly TRBD1 or TRBD2 for D (7 bases each). V was shortened by 6 bases and J by 3 bases, with 18 bases between the two germline ends. This CDR3 has 15 amino acids. CDR1 is MNHNS, CDR2 SASEGT, per germline. The CDR3: CASSPSRGRDYEQYF. In DNA, the CDR3 is TGTGCCAGCAGCCCCAGCAGGGGGAGGGACTACGAGCAGTACTTC.

This clonotype has ten or more counts. The genes are TRBV11-2 and TRBJ2-5; a weak D match, TRBD1 (6 bases). V was shortened by 5 bases and J by 1 base, with 17 bases between the two germline ends. Germline-derived CDR1 and CDR2 are SGHAT and FQNNGV. This CDR3 has 16 residues. The CDR3: CASSPVGTPRQETQYF. The CDR3 coding sequence is TGTGCCAGCAGCCCGGTTGGGACACCCCGCCAAGAGACCCAGTACTTC.

The V gene is TRBV5-1, the J gene TRBJ2-2, with 8 bases fitting TRBD2. V shed 3 bases and J 0 bases; nucleotides not matched to a gene: 1. The CDR3 consists of 15 residues. CDR1 is SGHRS and CDR2 is YFSETQ in the germline V gene. The CDR3 nucleotides are TGCGCCAGCAGCTCACTAGCGGCGAACACCGGGGAGCTGTTTTTT. It yields the protein CASSSLAANTGELFF.

This clonotype was recorded many times. The chain joins TRBV3-1 to TRBJ2-2; D not certain. V shed 1 base and J shed 3 bases, with 9 bases lying between them. Germline V gene sequence: CDR1 LGHDT, CDR2 YNNKEL (reference sequence). This CDR3 has 15 amino acids. The DNA of the CDR3 is TGTGCCAGCAGCCAAGGGCATAGGGACACCGGGGAGCTGTTTTTT. Translated, it gives CASSQGHRDTGELFF.

Regarding this clonotype: A junction boundary mismatches the germline segment, possibly from a read error. The chain employs TRBV20-1 and TRBJ1-4; no clear D gene. The CDR3 is 11 residues long. Germline V lookup: CDR1 DFQATT, CDR2 SNEGSKA (reference sequence). The CDR3 here is CSARRGEKLLF. The CDR3 DNA reads as TGCAGTGCGAGACGGGGTGAAAAACTGCTTTTT.

As DNA, the CDR3 is TGTGCCAGCAGCCGGACGGCCACCGGCGAGCAGTACTTC. Residues: CASSRTATGEQYF. The V call is TRBV7-3, the J call TRBJ2-7, with no clear D. V lost 5 bases and J lost 6, with 14 bases in between. The CDR3 runs to 13 residues. Per the germline V gene, CDR1 is SGHTA and CDR2 is FQGTGA.

This clonotype has ten or more counts. The chain couples TRBV19 to TRBJ1-1; 7 nucleotides agree with TRBD1. CDR1 LNHDA and CDR2 SQIVND come from the germline V gene (reference sequence). The CDR3 has 15 residues. Trimming took 4 bases from V and 4 from J; bases not matched to a gene: 9. CDR3 loop: CASSKTGMDVTEAFF. CDR3 coding DNA: TGTGCCAGTAGTAAGACAGGGATGGATGTCACTGAAGCTTTCTTT.

J is TRBJ2-5 and V is TRBV7-2; 13 positions match TRBD2. CDR1 and CDR2 from the germline V gene are SGHTA and FQGNSA. CDR3 length equals 16 residues. The junction had 3 bases not matched to a gene; V was cut back by 4 bases and J by 1 base. As DNA, the CDR3 is TGTGCCAGCAGCTCGAGGACTAGCGGGAGCCAAGAGACCCAGTACTTC. Amino acids: CASSSRTSGSQETQYF.

CDR3 DNA: TGCGCCAGCAGCTCGTACAGGGGAAACAATGAGCAGTTCTTC. It encodes CASSSYRGNNEQFF. This chain uses TRBV5-1 with TRBJ2-1; 7 bases fit TRBD1. From germline, CDR1 is SGHRS and CDR2 YFSETQ. Germline trimming cut 3 bases from V and 5 bases from J; bases unmatched to any gene: 5. The CDR3 extends over 14 amino acids.

This clonotype was counted at least ten times. The chain employs TRBV7-2 and TRBJ1-2; no clear D. V shed 4 bases and J shed 4 bases, with 13 bases lying between them. Per germline, CDR1 SGHTA and CDR2 FQGNSA. The CDR3 runs to 14 residues. CDR3 amino acids: CASSSVRQSYGYTF. CDR3 bases: TGTGCCAGCAGCTCAGTTCGGCAGAGCTATGGCTACACCTTC.

This clonotype was observed many times. The V and J genes are TRBV28 and TRBJ1-3; TRBD1 matches at 7 bases. Per germline, CDR1 MDHEN and CDR2 SYDVKM. This CDR3 has 16 residues. The V and J ends lost 3 bases and 2 bases, in that order; junction bases with no gene match: 7. The CDR3 sequence: CASSFRGDTAGNTIYF. CDR3 coding DNA: TGTGCCAGCAGTTTCAGGGGGGATACGGCTGGAAACACCATATATTTT.

Details on this clonotype: The junction departs from germline at one end; a sequencing error may be responsible. The V gene is TRBV19, the J gene TRBJ1-2; D possibly corresponds to TRBD1 (5 bases). The germline CDR1 and CDR2 sequences are LNHDA and SQIVND (reference sequence). The CDR3 loop spans 14 amino acids. CDR3 protein: CAGSISEGMGGYTF. The CDR3, as DNA: TGTGCCGGTAGTATCTCGGAGGGGATGGGCGGCTACACCTTC.

This clonotype was found many times. The chain recombines TRBV15 with TRBJ2-1, with 8 bases that match TRBD2. CDR1 is LNHNV, CDR2 YYDKDF, per germline (reference sequence). The CDR3 extends over 14 amino acids. The junction had 1 base not matched to a gene; V was cut back by 0 bases and J by 6 bases. CDR3 DNA: TGTGCCACCAGCAGAGATAGCGGGATCAATGAGCAGTTCTTC. It encodes CATSRDSGINEQFF. Supplemented by reference TRBV15 and TRBJ2-1, the full variable domain reads DAMVIQNPRYQVTQFGKPVTLSCSQTLNHNVMYWYQQKSSQAPKLLFHYYDKDFNNEADTPDNFQSRRPNTSFCFLDIRSPGLGDTAMYLCATSRDSGINEQFFGPGTRLTVL.

V is TRBV29-1 and J is TRBJ2-1; 7 nucleotides agree with TRBD1. CDR3 size: 13 residues. Per the germline V gene, CDR1 is SQVTM and CDR2 is ANQGSEA. Trimming took 6 bases from V and 4 from J; bases not matched to a gene: 6. CDR3 in amino acids: CSVWTGLYNEQFF. The CDR3 region has the DNA TGCAGCGTCTGGACAGGCCTTTACAATGAGCAGTTCTTC.